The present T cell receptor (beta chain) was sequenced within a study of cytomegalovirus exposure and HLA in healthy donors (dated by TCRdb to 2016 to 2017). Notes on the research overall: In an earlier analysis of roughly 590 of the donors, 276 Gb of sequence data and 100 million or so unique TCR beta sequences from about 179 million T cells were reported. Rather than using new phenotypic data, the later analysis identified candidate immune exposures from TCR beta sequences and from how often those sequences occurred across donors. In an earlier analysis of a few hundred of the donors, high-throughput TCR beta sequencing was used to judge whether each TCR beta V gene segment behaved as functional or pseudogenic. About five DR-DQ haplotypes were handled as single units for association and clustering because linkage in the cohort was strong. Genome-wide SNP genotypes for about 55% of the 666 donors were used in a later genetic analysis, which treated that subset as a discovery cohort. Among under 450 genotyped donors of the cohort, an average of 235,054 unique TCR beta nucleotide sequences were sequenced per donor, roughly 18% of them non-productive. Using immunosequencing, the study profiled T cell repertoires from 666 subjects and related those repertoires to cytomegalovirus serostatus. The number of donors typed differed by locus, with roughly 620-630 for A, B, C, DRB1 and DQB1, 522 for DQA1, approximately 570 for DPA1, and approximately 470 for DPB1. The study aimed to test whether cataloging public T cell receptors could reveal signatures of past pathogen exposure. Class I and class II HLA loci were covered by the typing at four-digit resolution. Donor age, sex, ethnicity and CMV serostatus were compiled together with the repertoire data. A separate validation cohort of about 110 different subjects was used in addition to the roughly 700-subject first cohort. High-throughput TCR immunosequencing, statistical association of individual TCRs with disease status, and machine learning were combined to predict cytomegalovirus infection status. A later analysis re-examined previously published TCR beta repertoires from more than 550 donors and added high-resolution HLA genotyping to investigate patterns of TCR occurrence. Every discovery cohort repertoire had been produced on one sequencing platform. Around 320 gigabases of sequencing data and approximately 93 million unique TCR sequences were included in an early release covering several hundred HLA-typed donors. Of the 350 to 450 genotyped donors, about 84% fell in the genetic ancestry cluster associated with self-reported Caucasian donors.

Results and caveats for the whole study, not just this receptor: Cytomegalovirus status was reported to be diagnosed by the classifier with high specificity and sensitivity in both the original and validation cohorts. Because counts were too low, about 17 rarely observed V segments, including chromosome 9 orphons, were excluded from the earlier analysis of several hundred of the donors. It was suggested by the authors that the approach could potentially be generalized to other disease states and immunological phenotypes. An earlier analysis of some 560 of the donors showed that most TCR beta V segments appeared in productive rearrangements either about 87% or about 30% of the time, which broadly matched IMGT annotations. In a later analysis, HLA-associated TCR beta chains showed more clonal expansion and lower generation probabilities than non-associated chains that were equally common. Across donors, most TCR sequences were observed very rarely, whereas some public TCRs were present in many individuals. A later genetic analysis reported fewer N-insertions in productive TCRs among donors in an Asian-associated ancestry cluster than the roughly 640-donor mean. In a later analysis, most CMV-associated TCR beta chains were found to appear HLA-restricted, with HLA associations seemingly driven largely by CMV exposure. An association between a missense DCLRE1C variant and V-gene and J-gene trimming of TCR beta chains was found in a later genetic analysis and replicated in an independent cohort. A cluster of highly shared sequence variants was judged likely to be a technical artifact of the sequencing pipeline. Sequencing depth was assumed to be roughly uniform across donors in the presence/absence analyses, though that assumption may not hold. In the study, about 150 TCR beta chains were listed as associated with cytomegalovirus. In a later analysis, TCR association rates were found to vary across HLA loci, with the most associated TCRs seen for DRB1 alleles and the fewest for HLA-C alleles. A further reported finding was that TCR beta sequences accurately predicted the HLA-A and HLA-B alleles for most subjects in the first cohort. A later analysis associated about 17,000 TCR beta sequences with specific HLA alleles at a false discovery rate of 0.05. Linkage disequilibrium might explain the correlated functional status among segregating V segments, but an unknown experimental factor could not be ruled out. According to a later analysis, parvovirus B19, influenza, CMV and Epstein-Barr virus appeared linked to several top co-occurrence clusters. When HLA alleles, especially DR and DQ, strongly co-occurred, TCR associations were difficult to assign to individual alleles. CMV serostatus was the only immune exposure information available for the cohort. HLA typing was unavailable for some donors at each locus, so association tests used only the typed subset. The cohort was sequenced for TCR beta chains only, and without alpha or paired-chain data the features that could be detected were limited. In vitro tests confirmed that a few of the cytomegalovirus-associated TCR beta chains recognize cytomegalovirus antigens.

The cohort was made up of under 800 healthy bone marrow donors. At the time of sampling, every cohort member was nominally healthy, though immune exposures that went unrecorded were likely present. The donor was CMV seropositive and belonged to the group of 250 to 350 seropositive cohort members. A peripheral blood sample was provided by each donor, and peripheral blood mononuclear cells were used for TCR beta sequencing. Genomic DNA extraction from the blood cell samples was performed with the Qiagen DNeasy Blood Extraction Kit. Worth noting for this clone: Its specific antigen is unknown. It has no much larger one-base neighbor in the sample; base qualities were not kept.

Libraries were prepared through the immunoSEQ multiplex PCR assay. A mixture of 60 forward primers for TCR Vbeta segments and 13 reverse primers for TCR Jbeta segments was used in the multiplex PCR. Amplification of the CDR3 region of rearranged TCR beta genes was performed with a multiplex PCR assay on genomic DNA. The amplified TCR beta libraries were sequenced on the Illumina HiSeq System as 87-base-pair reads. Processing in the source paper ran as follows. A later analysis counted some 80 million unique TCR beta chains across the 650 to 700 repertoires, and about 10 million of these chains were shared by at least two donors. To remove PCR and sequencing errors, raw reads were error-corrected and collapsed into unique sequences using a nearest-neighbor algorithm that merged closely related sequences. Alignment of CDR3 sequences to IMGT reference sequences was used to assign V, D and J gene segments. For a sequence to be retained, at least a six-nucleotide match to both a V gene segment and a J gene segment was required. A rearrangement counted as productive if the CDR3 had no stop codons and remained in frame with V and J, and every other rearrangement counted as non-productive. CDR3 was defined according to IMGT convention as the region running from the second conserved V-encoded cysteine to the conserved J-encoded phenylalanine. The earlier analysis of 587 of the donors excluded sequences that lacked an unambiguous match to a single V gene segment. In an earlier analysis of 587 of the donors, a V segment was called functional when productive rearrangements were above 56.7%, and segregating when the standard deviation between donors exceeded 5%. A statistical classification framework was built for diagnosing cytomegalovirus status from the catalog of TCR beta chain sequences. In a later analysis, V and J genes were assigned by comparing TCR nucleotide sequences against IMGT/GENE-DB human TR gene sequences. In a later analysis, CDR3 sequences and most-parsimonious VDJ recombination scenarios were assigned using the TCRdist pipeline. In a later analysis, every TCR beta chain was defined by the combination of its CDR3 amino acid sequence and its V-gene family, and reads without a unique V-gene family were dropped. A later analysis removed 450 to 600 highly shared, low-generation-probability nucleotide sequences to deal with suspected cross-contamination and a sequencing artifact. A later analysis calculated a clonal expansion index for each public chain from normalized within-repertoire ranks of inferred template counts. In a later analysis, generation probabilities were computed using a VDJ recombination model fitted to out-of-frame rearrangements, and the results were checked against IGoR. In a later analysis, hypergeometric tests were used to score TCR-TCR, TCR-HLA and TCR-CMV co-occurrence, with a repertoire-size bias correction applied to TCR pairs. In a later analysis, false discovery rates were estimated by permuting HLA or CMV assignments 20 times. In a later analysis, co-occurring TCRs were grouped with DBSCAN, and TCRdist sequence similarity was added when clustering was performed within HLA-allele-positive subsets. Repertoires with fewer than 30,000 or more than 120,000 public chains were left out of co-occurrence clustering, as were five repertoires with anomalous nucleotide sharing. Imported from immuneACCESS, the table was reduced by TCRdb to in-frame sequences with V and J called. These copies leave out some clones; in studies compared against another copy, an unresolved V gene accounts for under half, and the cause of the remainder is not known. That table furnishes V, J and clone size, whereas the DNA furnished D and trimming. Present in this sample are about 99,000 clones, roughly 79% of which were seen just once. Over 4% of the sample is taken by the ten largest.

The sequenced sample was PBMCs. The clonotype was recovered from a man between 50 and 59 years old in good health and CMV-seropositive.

The CDR3 is CASSPWDSGNTIYF. The DNA is as follows: TGTGCCAGCAGCCCGTGGGACAGTGGAAACACCATATATTTT. The V and J genes are TRBV7-2 and TRBJ1-3, with 7 bases aligning to TRBD1. From the cysteine through the phenylalanine, the CDR3 covers 14 amino acids. The retained sequence is limited to the CDR3, 42 bases, with the frame set at the first base. Here V drops 5 bases and J drops 3 bases, and the junction holds 4 bases not matched to any gene. CDR1 SGHTA and CDR2 FQGNSA are derived from the germline V gene.